This is a list of T cell receptor beta chains from one sample in a study of identical twins. TCRdb reprocessed the 5' RACE reads with MiXCR, giving one entry per CDR3 protein. This table holds approximately 630,000 distinct CDR3 sequences, around 7.5% found once. These same records also appear under a second study, on yellow fever vaccine responses in identical twins.

Sequenced input: PBMCs. These receptors were collected from a young woman in good health. The CDR3 runs from the conserved cysteine through the conserved F or W. The order of the fields is clone size, V gene, D gene, J gene, CDR3 DNA, CDR3 protein. D genes are given only for firm matches. Clone size, where shown, is once, few, many, or a class for clones that have expanded.

few	TRBV12-3/TRBV12-4	TRBD2	TRBJ2-1	TGTGCCAGCAGTTTTCTCGCGCGGGGGACGCAGTTCTTC	CASSFLARGTQFF
few	TRBV20-1	TRBD1	TRBJ2-3	TGCAGTGCTCCAGGACCGGGACAGGGACCAGATACGCAGTATTTT	CSAPGPGQGPDTQYF
few	TRBV15	-	TRBJ1-6	TGTGCCACCAGCGGATCGGTTTTCAGGGATTCACCCCTCCACTTT	CATSGSVFRDSPLHF
-	TRBV10-3	-	TRBJ2-7	TGTGCCATCAGTGAGTCGAATCGAGCGGAAAGACCCTACGAGCAGTACTTC	CAISESNRAERPYEQYF
few	TRBV5-1	-	TRBJ2-6	TGCGCCAGCAGCTTTAGAGATTCCCAGGGGGCCAACGTCCTGACTTTC	CASSFRDSQGANVLTF
few	TRBV20-1	TRBD2	TRBJ2-7	TGCAGTGCTAGCGGGGGACTAGCGGGAGTTGGGGAGCAGTACTTC	CSASGGLAGVGEQYF
many	TRBV5-1	-	TRBJ1-1	TGCGCCAGCAAGGGGGACACTGAAGCTTTCTTT	CASKGDTEAFF
-	TRBV7-2	-	TRBJ2-1	TGTGCCAGCAGGCGGGGTATCTCCTACAATGAGCAGTTCTTC	CASRRGISYNEQFF
few	TRBV9	-	TRBJ2-6	TGTGCCAGCAGCGTAGCCCCTAGTAGCTCTGGGGCCAACGTCCTGACTTTC	CASSVAPSSSGANVLTF
few	TRBV28	-	TRBJ2-7	TGTGCCAGCGCTTCTTCCTACGAGCAGTACTTC	CASASSYEQYF
many	TRBV6-5	-	TRBJ1-4	TGTGCCAGCAGTTACTTGGAGGAAGAAAAACTGTTTTTT	CASSYLEEEKLFF
many	TRBV12-5	TRBD1	TRBJ1-2	TGTGCTAGTGGTTTGGCCCCGACAGGGGGCGCGGAAGTACGCGGCTACACCTTC	CASGLAPTGGAEVRGYTF
many	TRBV7-2	TRBD2	TRBJ2-1	TGTGCCAGCAGCTTAGCGTTTAGCGGGAGCTCCTACAATGAGCAGTTCTTC	CASSLAFSGSSYNEQFF
many	TRBV5-1	TRBD1	TRBJ2-7	TGCGCCAGCAGCTTGGACAGGGGTACCTACGAGCAGTACTTC	CASSLDRGTYEQYF
-	TRBV29-1	-	TRBJ1-2	TGCAGCGTACGTTGGAATTATGGCTACACCTTC	CSVRWNYGYTF
few	TRBV7-9	-	TRBJ2-2	TGTGCCAGCAGCCAAATCCCCCGGCTTCGGACCGGGGAGCTGTTTTTT	CASSQIPRLRTGELFF
-	TRBV20-1	-	TRBJ1-1	TGCAGTGCGATCAGGGGTTCGACCCCTGGGGCTGAAGCTTTCTTT	CSAIRGSTPGAEAFF
many	TRBV5-1	-	TRBJ1-6	TGCGCCAGCAGCTTGGACGGCAGGGACTCACCCCTCCACTTT	CASSLDGRDSPLHF
many	TRBV10-3	TRBD2	TRBJ2-1	TGTGCCATCAGGGGGACTAGCGGACCTAACAATGAGCAGTTCTTC	CAIRGTSGPNNEQFF
many	TRBV29-1	TRBD2	TRBJ2-3	TGCAGCGTTGAGGGACTAGCGGGCCTCTCAGATACGCAGTATTTT	CSVEGLAGLSDTQYF
many	TRBV10-3	-	TRBJ1-5	TGTGCCATCAGTGAGAGACAGGACAATCAGCCCCAGCATTTT	CAISERQDNQPQHF
many	TRBV5-1	TRBD2	TRBJ2-1	TGCGCCAGCAGCTTGGCCCTAGCGGGAGGGAATGAGCAGTTCTTC	CASSLALAGGNEQFF
many	TRBV25-1	-	TRBJ1-2	TGTGCCAGCCTCGACCACTATGGCTACACCTTC	CASLDHYGYTF
many	TRBV6-4	-	TRBJ1-1	TGTGCCAGCAGTGAGGCAGGGGAGGGGACAGAAGCTTTCTTT	CASSEAGEGTEAFF
-	TRBV10-3	-	TRBJ1-2	TGTGCCATCAGTGGGGGGGGGTCTAGCGGCTACACCTTC	CAISGGGSSGYTF